The 18 T cell receptor beta chains listed next were all sequenced from one sample in a study of cytomegalovirus exposure and HLA in healthy donors. The primer mix had 60 Vbeta and 13 Jbeta primers. Sequenced by immunoSEQ multiplex PCR; TCRdb stores in-frame clones only, minus some. The sample lists roughly 48,000 clones, roughly 69% occurring once. Material: PBMCs. The source is a woman in her thirties in good health and CMV-seronegative.

V is TRBV29-1 and J is TRBJ1-2; D call uncertain. The CDR3 sequence is 14 residues long. V was cut by 2 bases and J by 7 bases, with 17 bases left in between. CDR1 is SQVTM and CDR2 is ANQGSEA in the germline V gene. CDR3 residues: CSVERWAGWAGYTF. The CDR3 coding sequence is TGCAGCGTTGAACGGTGGGCAGGTTGGGCTGGCTACACCTTC.

The chain uses TRBV7-9 and TRBJ1-2; 8 bases match TRBD1. V shed 0 bases, J shed 8 bases, and the junction held 2 bases outside the gene matches. Germline assignment: CDR1 SEHNR and CDR2 FQNEAQ (reference sequence). The CDR3 is made up of 13 amino acids. The CDR3 DNA reads as TGTGCCAGCAGCTTAGCGCAGGGGGCGGGCTACACCTTC. Translated: CASSLAQGAGYTF.

The chain is built from TRBV12-5 and TRBJ1-1; a possible D gene is TRBD1 (6 bases). V lost 5 bases to trimming and J lost 3 bases, with 16 bases between them. CDR1 and CDR2 from the germline V gene are LGHNT and FRNRAP. There are 15 residues in the CDR3. CDR3 region: CASGTRRGADTEAFF. For the CDR3, the DNA is TGTGCTAGTGGTACCCGGCGGGGGGCTGACACTGAAGCTTTCTTT. The variable domain in full, completed from reference TRBV12-5 and TRBJ1-1, reads DARVTQTPRHKVTEMGQEVTMRCQPILGHNTVFWYRQTMMQGLELLAYFRNRAPLDDSGMPKDRFSAEMPDATLATLKIQPSEPRDSAVYFCASGTRRGADTEAFFGQGTRLTVV.

This chain links TRBV6-1 with TRBJ2-5; tentative D call: TRBD1 (6 bases). V was shortened by 6 bases and J by 2 bases, with 10 bases between the two germline ends. Germline CDR1 reads MNHNS; CDR2 reads SASEGT. This CDR3 has 13 residues. CDR3 sequence: CASRRQVQETQYF. For the CDR3, the DNA is TGTGCCAGCAGGAGACAGGTACAAGAGACCCAGTACTTC.

This sequence joins TRBV4-2 and TRBJ2-3, with a tentative D call TRBD2 (5 bases). Trimming cost V 1 base and J 3 bases, with 11 bases left between them. The germline gives CDR1 LGHNA, CDR2 YNFKEQ. The length of the CDR3 is 15 residues. This CDR3 reads CASSQALARTDTQYF. CDR3 bases: TGTGCCAGCAGCCAAGCCCTAGCTCGTACAGATACGCAGTATTTT.

The chain carries TRBV6-5 and TRBJ2-5, with D tentatively TRBD2 (5 bases). This CDR3 is built from 13 residues. V lost 11 bases and J lost 7, with 20 bases in between. In germline, CDR1 is MNHEY, CDR2 SVGAGI. The chain's CDR3 is CALRRRTRGTQYF. CDR3 nucleotide sequence: TGTGCCTTAAGGCGGAGGACTCGGGGGACCCAGTACTTC.

This clone has just a few counts. The chain carries TRBV29-1 and TRBJ2-1; 9 nucleotides match TRBD1. This CDR3 has 16 amino acids. Per germline, CDR1 SQVTM and CDR2 ANQGSEA. The J segment lost 4 bases and the V segment lost 1 base, leaving 8 bases of the junction unmatched. The CDR3 sequence: CSVEGARDRDYNEQFF. In DNA, the CDR3 is TGCAGCGTTGAAGGGGCGAGGGACAGGGATTACAATGAGCAGTTCTTC.

This chain links TRBV12-5 with TRBJ2-1; TRBD2 matches 14 bases. The junction had 10 bases not matched to a gene; V was cut back by 0 bases and J by 3 bases. This CDR3 has 20 amino acids. Germline assignment: CDR1 LGHNT and CDR2 FRNRAP. CDR3 nucleotides: TGTGCTAGTGGTTTGGTACTGGGACTGGGACTAGCGGGGGTCTACAATGAGCAGTTCTTC. Amino acid sequence: CASGLVLGLGLAGVYNEQFF. Together with reference TRBV12-5 and TRBJ2-1, the CDR3 gives the full variable domain: DARVTQTPRHKVTEMGQEVTMRCQPILGHNTVFWYRQTMMQGLELLAYFRNRAPLDDSGMPKDRFSAEMPDATLATLKIQPSEPRDSAVYFCASGLVLGLGLAGVYNEQFFGPGTRLTVL.

The chain has TRBV6-1 and TRBJ1-2; possible D gene TRBD1, 6 bases. The CDR3 extends over 15 amino acids. The germline V gene encodes CDR1 MNHNS and CDR2 SASEGT. Trimming stripped 3 bases from V and 2 bases from J, with 13 bases between. The CDR3 here is CASSEEWTENYGYTF. CDR3 coding DNA: TGTGCCAGCAGTGAGGAATGGACAGAGAACTATGGCTACACCTTC.

The V and J genes are TRBV2 and TRBJ2-7, with no clear D. From germline, CDR1 is SNHLY and CDR2 FYNNEI. The CDR3 covers 12 residues. The V and J ends lost 9 bases and 3 bases respectively, with 12 bases between them. The CDR3 region has the DNA TGTGCCAGACGGCCATACAGCTACGAGCAGTACTTC. Protein sequence: CARRPYSYEQYF. Full variable domain (missing parts from reference TRBV2 and TRBJ2-7): EPEVTQTPSHQVTQMGQEVILRCVPISNHLYFYWYRQILGQKVEFLVSFYNNEISEKSEIFDDQFSVERPDGSNFTLKIRSTKLEDSAMYFCARRPYSYEQYFGPGTRLTVT.

The chain joins TRBV11-2 to TRBJ1-5; 9 bases fit TRBD1. V shed 5 bases and J 7 bases; nucleotides not matched to a gene: 15. From germline, CDR1 is SGHAT and CDR2 FQNNGV. This CDR3 has 17 residues. The CDR3 spells CASSPGGGTGHRQPQHF. The CDR3 DNA follows: TGTGCCAGCAGCCCAGGGGGGGGGACAGGGCATAGACAGCCCCAGCATTTT.

This clone was detected a few times. The chain combines TRBV5-1 with TRBJ2-5; TRBD1 matches at 7 bases. J was trimmed by 5 bases and V by 4 bases; bases with no gene match: 14. CDR1 and CDR2 (germline): SGHRS, YFSETQ. The CDR3 spans 16 residues. CDR3: CASSGIRQGEAETQYF. CDR3 in DNA: TGCGCCAGCAGCGGGATCCGACAGGGCGAGGCGGAGACCCAGTACTTC. Full variable domain (rest looked up from reference TRBV5-1 and TRBJ2-5): KAGVTQTPRYLIKTRGQQVTLSCSPISGHRSVSWYQQTPGQGLQFLFEYFSETQRNKGNFPGRFSGRQFSNSRSEMNVSTLELGDSALYLCASSGIRQGEAETQYFGPGTRLLVL.

The chain combines TRBV30 with TRBJ1-1; D gene ambiguous. The CDR3 sequence is 11 residues long. The germline V gene encodes CDR1 GTSNPN and CDR2 SVGIG (reference sequence). The V end was cut by 4 bases, the J end by 3 bases, with 6 bases between. In nucleotides, the CDR3 is TGTGCCTGGACCATTTACACTGAAGCTTTCTTT. It is translated as CAWTIYTEAFF.

This chain joins TRBV29-1 and TRBJ1-5; TRBD1 aligns across 8 bases. Germline-derived CDR1 and CDR2 are SQVTM and ANQGSEA. The CDR3 runs 15 residues. With 6 bases clipped from V and 3 bases from J, the junction kept 10 bases outside the gene matches. CDR3 amino acids: CSVPQGGDVNQPQHF. Here the CDR3 DNA reads TGCAGCGTCCCACAGGGGGGAGATGTCAATCAGCCCCAGCATTTT.

This clone was detected only once. This CDR3 reads CAWTLAGLTDTQYF. The CDR3 bases are TGTGCCTGGACGCTAGCGGGACTCACAGATACGCAGTATTTT. The rearrangement uses TRBV30 and TRBJ2-3; TRBD2 matches at 9 bases. The CDR3 consists of 14 residues. CDR1 GTSNPN and CDR2 SVGIG come from the germline V gene (reference sequence). Trimming at V came to 4 bases and at J to 2 bases, leaving 4 bases not matched to a gene.

This clone was counted only a few times. J is TRBJ1-5 and V is TRBV15; no reliable D call. V was trimmed by 1 base and J by 5 bases, leaving 15 bases between them. The CDR3 spans 16 residues. In germline, CDR1 is LNHNV, CDR2 YYDKDF (reference sequence). CDR3 DNA: TGTGCCACCAGCAGAGGTGGGAGTCTGACGGATCAGCCCCAGCATTTT. Encoded protein: CATSRGGSLTDQPQHF.

The chain carries TRBV28 and TRBJ2-2; 8 positions agree with TRBD1. CDR3 length: 15 residues. Germline V CDR1 and CDR2: MDHEN, SYDVKM. J lost 4 bases, V lost 8 bases, and 9 bases had no gene match. CDR3 in DNA: TGTGCCAGCCGGCCCGGACAGGGAGGCACCGGGGAGCTGTTTTTT. This sequence encodes CASRPGQGGTGELFF. The full variable domain, its missing parts supplied by reference TRBV28 and TRBJ2-2, is DVKVTQSSRYLVKRTGEKVFLECVQDMDHENMFWYRQDPGLGLRLIYFSYDVKMKEKGDIPEGYSVSREKKERFSLILESASTNQTSMYLCASRPGQGGTGELFFGEGSRLTVL.

The CDR3 here is CASRRLAGTRDTQYF. The DNA for the CDR3 is TGTGCCAGCAGGAGACTAGCGGGGACCAGGGATACGCAGTATTTT. This chain connects TRBV6-5 to TRBJ2-3; 11 positions agree with TRBD2. The CDR3 sequence is 15 residues long. Looked up from germline, CDR1 is MNHEY and CDR2 is SVGAGI. V dropped 6 bases and J dropped 6; count of bases not matched to a gene: 8.